This paragraph reports one T cell receptor beta chain. These data belong to a study of T cell changes during pregnancy in multiple sclerosis. Germline-derived CDR1 and CDR2 are SGHNT and YYREEE (reference sequence). Deletions cut 0 bases from V and 0 bases from J, with 9 bases between. The CDR3 is 15 amino acids. Assay: immunoSEQ multiplex PCR; the TCRdb copy retains only in-frame clones and omits some. The sample carries some 40,000 clones, around nine tenths recorded once. This chain links TRBV5-4 with TRBJ1-1, with D unclear. The origin of this receptor is a female donor in good health, enrolled as a control in a pregnancy study. Sample: CD4+ T cells from peripheral blood mononuclear cells, taken in the third trimester of pregnancy. CDR3 amino acids: CASSLVGGLNTEAFF. The CDR3 DNA is TGTGCCAGCAGCTTGGTGGGAGGTTTGAACACTGAAGCTTTCTTT.